This T cell receptor (beta chain) was profiled in a study of blood T cell repertoires in COVID-19. TCRdb's table, derived via immunoSEQ multiplex PCR, lists solely in-frame clones and lacks some. The data contain 250,000 to 350,000 clones, approximately 85% of them seen just once; the ten biggest clones take up roughly 4%. CDR3 size: 14 residues. Germline V gives CDR1 SGHRS, CDR2 YFSETQ. The V and J ends lost 0 bases and 4 bases respectively, with 10 bases between them. Sequenced sample: PBMCs or T cells enriched from blood (not recorded which). The receptor's source is a woman aged 25-40 years who had recovered from COVID-19. This sequence joins TRBV5-1 and TRBJ1-2; D is uncertain. This CDR3 is CASSLAPSSYGYTF. DNA for the CDR3: TGCGCCAGCAGCTTGGCCCCCTCTTCCTATGGCTACACCTTC.